This TCR beta chain was sequenced in a study of response to subunit inactivated influenza vaccine. Study-wide points: With each seasonal influenza vaccination, the authors suggested, few new T cells are recruited.

This clonotype showed up many times. No antigen is known for it. This CDR3 has 14 residues. The junction had 3 bases not matched to a gene; V was cut back by 0 bases and J by 4 bases. Germline V gene lookup returns CDR1 SGHRS and CDR2 YFSETQ. Via MiXCR, TCRdb re-called the RT-PCR reads, giving one row per CDR3 protein. The sample holds more than 550,000 distinct CDR3 sequences, around 11% seen once. This specimen consisted of PBMCs from blood, obtained on the day of vaccination. The chain has TRBV5-1 and TRBJ1-2; 7 bases align to TRBD1. The TCR originated in a man aged 50 to 60 who received an inactivated influenza vaccine. The DNA for the CDR3 is TGCGCCAGCAGCTTGGCCGGGACAGTCTATGGCTACACCTTC. This encodes CASSLAGTVYGYTF.